This TCR beta chain appears in the sequencing data of a study of beta chain features in type 1 diabetes. The sample holds a few counts of this clone. What it recognizes is unknown. This CDR3 is also generated by other DNA sequences in the sample. General study findings and limits: Patients' naive, central memory and Treg TCRB repertoires seemed closer to one another than those of healthy donors. TCRB CDR3 length was moderately but significantly reduced in all four CD4+ subsets of Type 1 diabetes patients.

The CDR3 spans 13 residues. Trimming took off 3 bases at V and 0 bases at J, with 3 bases between the two ends. Germline lookup yields CDR1 KGHSH and CDR2 LQKENI. Expressed TCRB transcripts got sequenced, as all isolated RNA was reverse transcribed. The data were produced by immunoSEQ multiplex PCR, yet TCRdb's version contains in-frame clones alone and is incomplete. In the table there are 450,000 or so clones, roughly 10% of which are singletons. Sequenced material: naive CD4+ T cells from blood. The receptor's source is a woman aged 18-35 years in good health. V usage is TRBV18 and J usage is TRBJ1-5; no clear D. The CDR3 nucleotides read TGTGCCAGCTCACCGGATAGCAATCAGCCCCAGCATTTT. This codes for CASSPDSNQPQHF. Full variable domain (missing parts from reference TRBV18 and TRBJ1-5): NAGVMQNPRHLVRRRGQEARLRCSPMKGHSHVYWYRQLPEEGLKFMVYLQKENIIDESGMPKERFSAEFPKEGPSILRIQQVVRGDSAAYFCASSPDSNQPQHFGDGTRLSIL.